The next 32 T cell receptor beta chains were all read from a single sample in a study of cytomegalovirus exposure and HLA in healthy donors. This PCR relied on a set of 60 Vbeta primers and 13 Jbeta primers. Generated by immunoSEQ multiplex PCR, the TCRdb table keeps only in-frame clones and is missing some. The table includes approximately 37,000 clones, roughly 78% detected once. Sequenced: PBMCs. These receptors originate from a male donor in good health and CMV-seronegative.

This chain connects TRBV30 to TRBJ1-6, with D maybe TRBD1 (6 bases). Germline lookup yields CDR1 GTSNPN and CDR2 SVGIG (reference sequence). The CDR3 is 13 residues long. The V end lost 3 bases, the J end lost 6 bases, and 9 bases lay between the germline ends. CDR3 in amino acids: CAWRDSSNSPLHF. In DNA, the CDR3 is TGTGCCTGGAGGGACAGTAGTAATTCACCCCTCCACTTT.

The gene calls are TRBV4-1 and TRBJ2-1, with 10 bases that match TRBD2. The CDR3 totals 16 residues. Germline CDR1 MGHRA, CDR2 YSYEKL. Trimming cost V 1 base and J 7 bases; bases outside gene matches: 7. The CDR3 DNA reads as TGCGCCAGCAGCCAAGCGCTAGCGGGGGCGGGAAATGAGCAGTTCTTC. It encodes CASSQALAGAGNEQFF.

This sequence joins TRBV7-2 and TRBJ2-1; TRBD2 matches 14 bases. Trimming at V came to 4 bases and at J to 10 bases, leaving 6 bases not matched to a gene. The length of the CDR3 is 15 residues. CDR1 SGHTA and CDR2 FQGNSA come from the germline V gene. The CDR3 region is CASSSGLAGGYEQFF. CDR3 in DNA: TGTGCCAGCAGCTCAGGACTAGCGGGGGGTTACGAGCAGTTCTTC.

The J gene is TRBJ2-7, the V gene TRBV6-1, with D perhaps matching TRBD2 (5 bases). From germline, CDR1 is MNHNS and CDR2 SASEGT. V was pared by 2 bases and J by 2 bases, with 10 bases between. The CDR3 extends over 14 amino acids. DNA of the CDR3: TGTGCCAGCAGTGAAAGTGAGGGCGCCTACGAGCAGTACTTC. This gives the protein CASSESEGAYEQYF.

The chain uses TRBV18 and TRBJ2-1; weak D call: TRBD1 (6 bases). The CDR3 is 15 residues long. Per germline, CDR1 KGHSH and CDR2 LQKENI. The V and J ends lost 3 bases and 2 bases respectively, with 11 bases between them. Written as DNA, the CDR3 is TGTGCCAGCTCACCTCGGGGACAACCCTACAATGAGCAGTTCTTC. Its protein product is CASSPRGQPYNEQFF.

CDR3 DNA: TGTGCCAGCAATGTAGCGGGTACTTTTAGTGGCGAGCAGTACTTC. Protein product: CASNVAGTFSGEQYF. This chain joins TRBV28 and TRBJ2-7; TRBD2 matches at 7 bases. J was trimmed by 6 bases and V by 7 bases; bases with no gene match: 15. The germline V gene has CDR1 MDHEN and CDR2 SYDVKM. The CDR3 runs to 15 residues.

The rearrangement joins TRBV5-1 to TRBJ1-1; D not certain. CDR3 length: 14 amino acids. V was shortened by 4 bases and J by 10 bases, with 20 bases between the two germline ends. CDR1 is SGHRS, CDR2 YFSETQ, per germline. Here the CDR3 DNA reads TGCGCCAGCAGCCTGGACTTAATTTCTTCCGGAGCTTTCTTT. As protein: CASSLDLISSGAFF.

DNA of the CDR3: TGTGCCAGCAGTTACTCGACGGGGGAACCTGGAAACACCATATATTTT. It codes for CASSYSTGEPGNTIYF. This chain uses TRBV6-5 with TRBJ1-3; the D gene is possibly TRBD1 (5 bases). Germline CDR1 is MNHEY and CDR2 is SVGAGI. The CDR3 has 16 residues. V was pared by 0 bases and J by 2 bases, with 11 bases between.

V usage is TRBV5-4 and J usage is TRBJ1-2; 7 bases are shared with TRBD1. Germline lookup yields CDR1 SGHNT and CDR2 YYREEE (reference sequence). This CDR3 is 14 amino acids long. Unmatched junction bases numbered 2, after V lost 1 base and J lost 2 bases. CDR3 coding DNA: TGTGCCAGCAGCTTGAGCAGGGGGAACTATGGCTACACCTTC. Translated, it gives CASSLSRGNYGYTF.

This clone was counted between two and nine times. The chain joins TRBV14 to TRBJ2-1, with D hard to call. The CDR3 spans 12 residues. The V gene's germline CDR1 is SGHDN and CDR2 FVKESK. V was clipped by 6 bases and J by 7 bases, with 10 bases between them. CDR3 residues: CASRSLENEQFF. The DNA for the CDR3 is TGTGCCAGCAGGAGCTTAGAGAATGAGCAGTTCTTC.

This clone was counted a single time. The J gene is TRBJ2-1, the V gene TRBV19; D remains unclear. The germline V gene encodes CDR1 LNHDA and CDR2 SQIVND (reference sequence). Trimming shortened V by 6 bases and J by 0 bases, and 9 bases separated the two germline ends. The CDR3 is 14 amino acids. CDR3 loop: CASSSSSSYNEQFF. The CDR3 region has the DNA TGTGCCAGTAGCTCATCCAGCTCCTACAATGAGCAGTTCTTC.

This CDR3 is CASQTGEETQYF. The CDR3 region has the DNA TGTGCCAGTCAGACAGGGGAAGAGACCCAGTACTTC. The V gene is TRBV2, the J gene TRBJ2-5; 8 bases line up with TRBD1. CDR3 length: 12 residues. V was pared by 9 bases and J by 3 bases, with 3 bases of the junction left unmatched. Germline V lookup: CDR1 SNHLY, CDR2 FYNNEI.

CDR3 in amino acids: CASSRAGERDTQYF. Written as DNA, the CDR3 is TGTGCCAGCAGCCGAGCGGGAGAGCGAGATACGCAGTATTTT. The V gene is TRBV5-4, the J gene TRBJ2-3, with 8 bases matching TRBD2. Per germline, CDR1 SGHNT and CDR2 YYREEE (reference sequence). The V and J ends lost 4 bases and 5 bases, in that order; junction bases with no gene match: 6. The CDR3 contains 14 residues.

The chain carries TRBV29-1 and TRBJ2-7, with unresolved D. V shed 4 bases and J shed 1 base, with 8 bases lying between them. CDR1 and CDR2 from the germline V gene are SQVTM and ANQGSEA. This CDR3 region has 12 residues. CDR3 protein: CSVVADSYEQYF. The CDR3, as DNA: TGCAGCGTTGTGGCGGATTCCTACGAGCAGTACTTC.

The CDR3 protein is CSVESIRENTEAFF. For the CDR3, the DNA is TGCAGCGTTGAAAGTATCCGGGAGAACACTGAAGCTTTCTTT. This sequence joins TRBV29-1 and TRBJ1-1; no definite D call. The CDR3 has 14 residues. Germline-derived CDR1 and CDR2 are SQVTM and ANQGSEA. V was trimmed by 2 bases and J by 1 base, leaving 11 bases between them.

The chain recombines TRBV10-3 with TRBJ2-7; 11 bases match TRBD1. This CDR3 has 15 residues. Germline CDR1 is ENHRY and CDR2 is SYGVKD. The V and J ends lost 8 bases and 2 bases, in that order; junction bases with no gene match: 8. The chain's CDR3 is CAIRPGTGGAYEQYF. DNA for the CDR3: TGTGCCATCCGCCCCGGGACAGGGGGAGCCTACGAGCAGTACTTC.

Written as DNA, the CDR3 is TGTGCCAGCAGCCCAAAAAACACTGAAGCTTTCTTT. Its protein is CASSPKNTEAFF. The genes are TRBV5-4 and TRBJ1-1; D is uncertain. There are 12 residues in the CDR3. V was cut by 4 bases and J by 2 bases, with 6 bases left in between. Germline lookup yields CDR1 SGHNT and CDR2 YYREEE (reference sequence).

This chain links TRBV2 with TRBJ2-3; D is unclear. CDR3 length equals 15 residues. Trimming pared 1 base from V and 0 bases from J, leaving 8 bases between. Germline lookup yields CDR1 SNHLY and CDR2 FYNNEI. The CDR3 loop is CASSEDTISTDTQYF. For the CDR3, the DNA is TGTGCCAGCAGTGAAGACACAATAAGCACAGATACGCAGTATTTT.

V gene TRBV4-1 combines with J gene TRBJ2-7; 9 bases are shared with TRBD1. This CDR3 is 15 amino acids long. Germline CDR1 is MGHRA and CDR2 is YSYEKL. V lost 1 base, J lost 0 bases, and 1 base stayed unmatched. The CDR3 bases are TGCGCCAGCAGCCAAGGGACAGGGGTCTCCTACGAGCAGTACTTC. It encodes CASSQGTGVSYEQYF.

This chain connects TRBV10-3 to TRBJ2-3; D remains unclear. This CDR3 contains 11 residues. Trimming removed 4 bases at V and 5 bases at J, with 4 bases between. Germline-derived CDR1 and CDR2 are ENHRY and SYGVKD. The CDR3 DNA follows: TGTGCCATCAGTGCCCAAGATACGCAGTATTTT. Its protein product is CAISAQDTQYF.

V is TRBV4-1 and J is TRBJ2-3, with 7 nucleotides matching TRBD2. The CDR3 is 15 residues long. Trimming cost V 6 bases and J 4 bases; bases outside gene matches: 10. Germline V gene data show CDR1 as MGHRA and CDR2 as YSYEKL. The CDR3 DNA reads as TGCGCCAGCAGGCGACTGATGGGGGGGGCAGATACGCAGTATTTT. As protein: CASRRLMGGADTQYF.

J is TRBJ1-2 and V is TRBV30, with D unclear. Germline-derived CDR1 and CDR2 are GTSNPN and SVGIG (reference sequence). The CDR3 has 15 amino acids. The V end lost 2 bases, the J end lost 4 bases, and 17 bases lay between the germline ends. As DNA, the CDR3 is TGTGCCTGGAGTCGGGGAAAGGGTGCCCCCTATGGCTACACCTTC. Translation gives CAWSRGKGAPYGYTF.

DNA for the CDR3: TGTGCCAGCAGTGAAGCGGGGCTGAACACTGAAGCTTTCTTT. The encoded protein is CASSEAGLNTEAFF. The chain links TRBV6-1 to TRBJ1-1; tentatively, D is TRBD1 (5 bases). V lost 0 bases and J lost 0, with 5 bases in between. The CDR3 is made up of 14 amino acids. Germline V gene sequence: CDR1 MNHNS, CDR2 SASEGT.

The rearrangement joins TRBV29-1 to TRBJ2-1; 8 bases are shared with TRBD1. Germline V lookup: CDR1 SQVTM, CDR2 ANQGSEA. This CDR3 is 14 amino acids long. The ends lost 7 bases at V and 6 bases at J; junction bases unmatched: 11. In DNA, the CDR3 is TGCAGCGGGTGGGGGACAGGCTCGGTCAATGAGCAGTTCTTC. Amino acid sequence: CSGWGTGSVNEQFF.

The chain joins TRBV13 to TRBJ2-1, with D tentatively TRBD1 (6 bases). This CDR3 contains 16 residues. The germline CDR1 and CDR2 sequences are PRHDT and FYEKMQ (reference sequence). Trimming left V 4 bases short and J 0 bases short, with 13 bases between. CDR3 DNA: TGTGCCAGCAGCTACCCTGGACAGAGCTCCTACAATGAGCAGTTCTTC. As protein: CASSYPGQSSYNEQFF. The whole variable domain, remainder taken from reference TRBV13 and TRBJ2-1, is AAGVIQSPRHLIKEKRETATLKCYPIPRHDTVYWYQQGPGQDPQFLISFYEKMQSDKGSIPDRFSAQQFSDYHSELNMSSLELGDSALYFCASSYPGQSSYNEQFFGPGTRLTVL.

Regarding this clone: The junction departs from germline at one end; a sequencing error may be responsible. This chain connects TRBV7-7 to TRBJ2-7; 13 bases agree with TRBD2. Germline values: CDR1 SSHAT, CDR2 FNYEAQ (reference sequence). This CDR3 comprises 13 residues. CDR3 nucleotide sequence: TGTGCTAGCAGCGCGGGACTAGCGGGAGAGCAGTACTTC. This sequence encodes CASSAGLAGEQYF.

This sequence joins TRBV5-6 and TRBJ1-1; maybe TRBD1 (5 bases). The CDR3 loop spans 14 amino acids. V lost 0 bases and J lost 4, with 10 bases in between. The germline CDR1 and CDR2 sequences are SGHDT and YYEEEE. The CDR3 sequence: CASSLGGGSTEAFF. In nucleotides, the CDR3 is TGTGCCAGCAGCTTGGGCGGGGGGAGCACTGAAGCTTTCTTT.

This chain uses TRBV7-9 with TRBJ2-3, with TRBD2 as a possible D gene (6 bases). V dropped 5 bases and J dropped 2 bases, with 17 bases sitting between them. This CDR3 is built from 16 residues. Germline V CDR1 and CDR2: SEHNR, FQNEAQ (reference sequence). CDR3 protein: CASSPRLGGLTDTQYF. The CDR3 bases are TGTGCCAGCAGCCCTCGACTGGGGGGACTCACAGATACGCAGTATTTT.

The chain joins TRBV5-4 to TRBJ2-2; the D gene is possibly TRBD2 (5 bases). This CDR3 comprises 15 residues. The V end was cut by 2 bases, the J end by 5 bases, with 13 bases between. The V gene's germline CDR1 is SGHNT and CDR2 YYREEE (reference sequence). CDR3 sequence reads: CASSFTTSPTGELFF. CDR3 DNA sequence: TGTGCCAGCAGCTTTACTACTAGTCCTACCGGGGAGCTGTTTTTT.

V gene TRBV5-1 combines with J gene TRBJ2-1, with 9 bases matching TRBD1. Germline loops: CDR1 SGHRS, CDR2 YFSETQ. J lost 5 bases, V lost 0 bases, and 0 bases had no gene match. There are 14 residues in the CDR3. This chain's CDR3 is CASSLGQGDNEQFF. The DNA of the CDR3 is TGCGCCAGCAGCTTGGGACAGGGGGACAATGAGCAGTTCTTC. Combining the CDR3 with reference TRBV5-1 and TRBJ2-1 gives the whole variable domain KAGVTQTPRYLIKTRGQQVTLSCSPISGHRSVSWYQQTPGQGLQFLFEYFSETQRNKGNFPGRFSGRQFSNSRSEMNVSTLELGDSALYLCASSLGQGDNEQFFGPGTRLTVL.

This clone showed up just a few times. The V gene is TRBV6-1, the J gene TRBJ1-1; D is unclear. This CDR3 has 11 amino acids. The germline V gene has CDR1 MNHNS and CDR2 SASEGT. CDR3 sequence: CASQEDTEAFF. CDR3 nucleotides: TGTGCAAGCCAAGAGGACACTGAAGCTTTCTTT.

The chain recombines TRBV4-2 with TRBJ2-2, with a weak D call TRBD2 (6 bases). Germline V gene sequence: CDR1 LGHNA, CDR2 YNFKEQ. V lost 4 bases and J lost 0, with 18 bases in between. The CDR3 is 18 amino acids. The CDR3 sequence is CASSPLARGRTNTGELFF. DNA for the CDR3: TGTGCCAGCAGCCCCTTAGCCCGGGGGAGAACGAACACCGGGGAGCTGTTTTTT.